These 28 T cell receptor beta chains were all obtained from the same sample, sequenced in a study of cytomegalovirus exposure and HLA in healthy donors listed by TCRdb under 2017. The library was built by means of the immunoSEQ multiplex PCR assay. The multiplex PCR relied on a mix of 60 forward primers for TCR Vbeta segments and 13 reverse primers for TCR Jbeta segments. As stored in TCRdb, this immuneACCESS dataset retains in-frame rearrangements with V and J assigned. A fraction of the clones does not appear; measured against another copy, unresolved V genes explain less than half of the discrepancy, and the remainder lacks a known reason. The sample yields about 130,000 clones; around 63% were counted once. The ten most abundant clones make up approximately 1.7% of the sample. The source material was PBMCs. Receptors were obtained from a human donor in good health.

V usage is TRBV5-1 and J usage is TRBJ2-7; 8 nucleotides match TRBD1. The CDR3 is made up of 15 amino acids. Trimming at V came to 6 bases and at J to 7 bases, leaving 15 bases not matched to a gene. Germline V lookup: CDR1 SGHRS, CDR2 YFSETQ. CDR3 residues: CASNLLDRVYPEQYF. The CDR3 DNA reads TGCGCCAGCAATCTTCTGGACAGGGTGTACCCGGAGCAGTACTTC.

This clone occurred once. The rearrangement uses TRBV9 and TRBJ2-1; D is perhaps TRBD2 (5 bases). V was clipped by 3 bases and J by 0 bases, with 10 bases between them. This CDR3 contains 15 residues. Germline assignment: CDR1 SGDLS and CDR2 YYNGEE. CDR3 in DNA: TGTGCCAGCAGCGCCAGCGGAAGCTCCTACAATGAGCAGTTCTTC. It yields the protein CASSASGSSYNEQFF.

The chain couples TRBV19 to TRBJ2-7; D is unresolved. V was shortened by 5 bases and J by 1 base, with 9 bases between the two germline ends. The CDR3 has 13 amino acids. Germline V gives CDR1 LNHDA, CDR2 SQIVND (reference sequence). Here the CDR3 DNA reads TGTGCCAGTAGTGGTGGCAGATCCTACGAGCAGTACTTC. It yields the protein CASSGGRSYEQYF.

This chain connects TRBV10-3 to TRBJ1-2; 7 bases are shared with TRBD1. The CDR3 loop spans 15 amino acids. Germline trimming cut 4 bases from V and 2 bases from J; bases unmatched to any gene: 7. Per germline, CDR1 ENHRY and CDR2 SYGVKD. The CDR3 reads CAISADLGQNYGYTF. In DNA, the CDR3 is TGTGCCATCAGTGCCGACCTGGGACAGAACTATGGCTACACCTTC.

This clone has just one count. The rearrangement joins TRBV28 to TRBJ2-1, with 11 bases identical to TRBD2. The CDR3 runs 15 residues. Germline trimming cut 5 bases from V and 6 bases from J; bases unmatched to any gene: 6. Germline loops: CDR1 MDHEN, CDR2 SYDVKM. DNA of the CDR3: TGTGCCAGCAGTAAGCTAGCGGGAGGCGCCAATGAGCAGTTCTTC. This encodes CASSKLAGGANEQFF.

The chain joins TRBV4-3 to TRBJ2-5; 14 positions agree with TRBD2. This CDR3 spans 16 amino acids. Germline CDR1 and CDR2: LGHNA and YSLEER. V gave up 3 bases and J gave up 5 bases; unmatched junction bases: 5. CDR3 DNA sequence: TGCGCCAGCAGCCACTTGACTAGCGGGAGGGTGGAGACCCAGTACTTC. Protein product: CASSHLTSGRVETQYF.

This clone was detected only a few times. The chain combines TRBV19 with TRBJ1-5; 7 bases map to TRBD1. V shed 9 bases, J shed 0 bases, and the junction held 8 bases outside the gene matches. Germline V gives CDR1 LNHDA, CDR2 SQIVND (reference sequence). The CDR3 contains 15 residues. As DNA, the CDR3 is TGTGCCAGCCATACGACAGGGAATAGCAATCAGCCCCAGCATTTT. This encodes CASHTTGNSNQPQHF.

This chain links TRBV5-1 with TRBJ2-7; 10 bases line up with TRBD1. This CDR3 region has 14 residues. Germline V lookup: CDR1 SGHRS, CDR2 YFSETQ. V gave up 5 bases and J gave up 4 bases; unmatched junction bases: 6. The DNA for the CDR3 is TGCGCCAGCAGTCTAGACAGGGGGCTGTACGAGCAGTACTTC. Protein sequence: CASSLDRGLYEQYF. The full variable domain, completed using reference TRBV5-1 and TRBJ2-7, is KAGVTQTPRYLIKTRGQQVTLSCSPISGHRSVSWYQQTPGQGLQFLFEYFSETQRNKGNFPGRFSGRQFSNSRSEMNVSTLELGDSALYLCASSLDRGLYEQYFGPGTRLTVT.

The chain recombines TRBV4-1 with TRBJ2-1, with 9 bases identical to TRBD2. Per germline, CDR1 MGHRA and CDR2 YSYEKL. The CDR3 covers 16 residues. Trimming took 4 bases from V and 10 from J; bases not matched to a gene: 14. The CDR3: CASSPKAGGPPDEQFF. The CDR3 nucleotides read TGCGCCAGCAGCCCCAAAGCGGGAGGCCCCCCGGACGAGCAGTTCTTC.

V is TRBV28 and J is TRBJ2-2, with D perhaps TRBD1 (6 bases). In germline, CDR1 is MDHEN, CDR2 SYDVKM. The CDR3 sequence is 15 residues long. V was cut by 2 bases and J by 1 base, with 8 bases left in between. As DNA, the CDR3 is TGTGCCAGCAGTTTAGTGGGACAGAACACCGGGGAGCTGTTTTTT. It specifies CASSLVGQNTGELFF.

This chain links TRBV15 with TRBJ2-5; D is perhaps TRBD2 (6 bases). Germline loops: CDR1 LNHNV, CDR2 YYDKDF (reference sequence). The CDR3 loop spans 17 amino acids. V was shortened by 3 bases and J by 3 bases, with 20 bases between the two germline ends. The CDR3 reads CATSRRGRGTAKETQYF. The DNA for the CDR3 is TGTGCCACCAGCAGGAGAGGTCGGGGGACCGCAAAAGAGACCCAGTACTTC. Complete variable domain (other parts from reference TRBV15 and TRBJ2-5): DAMVIQNPRYQVTQFGKPVTLSCSQTLNHNVMYWYQQKSSQAPKLLFHYYDKDFNNEADTPDNFQSRRPNTSFCFLDIRSPGLGDTAMYLCATSRRGRGTAKETQYFGPGTRLLVL.

This clone was detected only a few times. The chain joins TRBV19 to TRBJ2-1; 7 bases align to TRBD2. CDR1 and CDR2 (germline): LNHDA, SQIVND (reference sequence). The trim removed 1 base at V and 15 bases at J, leaving 15 bases unmatched. The CDR3 consists of 15 residues. As DNA, the CDR3 is TGTGCCAGTAGTATAGGAGCGGGGCAAACGATGCTGCGGTTCTTC. Its translation: CASSIGAGQTMLRFF.

The rearrangement links TRBV7-5 to TRBJ2-7; TRBD2 is the table's D call and was not checked against the DNA. TRBV7-5 is a recognized pseudogene. The CDR3 runs 15 residues. In DNA form, the CDR3 reads TGTGTCAGAAGAAACACGGACTCATTACGCTACGAGCAGTACTTC. Protein: CVRRNTDSLRYEQYF.

This CDR3 reads CASSPGTGGLSEQYF. CDR3 in DNA: TGTGCCAGCAGCCCCGGGACAGGAGGGCTTTCGGAGCAGTACTTC. The chain combines TRBV6-6 with TRBJ2-7, with TRBD1 identical over 8 bases. CDR1 and CDR2 from the germline V gene are MNHNY and SVGAGI (reference sequence). This CDR3 has 15 residues. Germline trimming cut 6 bases from V and 7 bases from J; bases unmatched to any gene: 14.

This clone was seen only a few times. The identical CDR3 is also encoded by other nucleotide sequences in the sample. V usage is TRBV27 and J usage is TRBJ1-5; TRBD1 might be the D (5 bases). The CDR3 is 15 residues long. Trimming pared 4 bases from V and 0 bases from J, leaving 10 bases between. Germline V gene data show CDR1 as MNHEY and CDR2 as SMNVEV (reference sequence). The CDR3 here is CASSSQGYSNQPQHF. In DNA form, the CDR3 reads TGTGCCAGCAGTTCGCAGGGTTATAGCAATCAGCCCCAGCATTTT.

The chain employs TRBV28 and TRBJ2-5; the match to TRBD1 covers 9 bases. The V gene end was trimmed by 1 base and the J gene end by 4 bases; junction bases not matched to a gene: 13. CDR1 is MDHEN and CDR2 is SYDVKM in the germline V gene. This CDR3 is built from 18 residues. CDR3 bases: TGTGCCAGCAGTTTATCCGCCGTGCGACAGGGGGTTTTAGAGACCCAGTACTTC. This gives the protein CASSLSAVRQGVLETQYF.

The gene calls are TRBV5-5 and TRBJ2-3; D possibly corresponds to TRBD2 (5 bases). Looked up from germline, CDR1 is SGHKS and CDR2 is YYEKEE (reference sequence). The CDR3 has 15 residues. Trimming left V 2 bases short and J 2 bases short, with 12 bases between. The CDR3 DNA reads TGTGCCAGCAGCTTATCCGGGATCGACACAGATACGCAGTATTTT. This encodes CASSLSGIDTDTQYF.

This chain uses TRBV7-2 with TRBJ1-1; D is possibly TRBD1 (5 bases). V lost 3 bases and J lost 6, with 14 bases in between. The CDR3 has 14 residues. Germline V gives CDR1 SGHTA, CDR2 FQGNSA. The CDR3 sequence: CASSFGTFGAEAFF. CDR3 coding DNA: TGTGCCAGCAGCTTTGGGACTTTTGGGGCTGAAGCTTTCTTT.

The chain uses TRBV21-1 and TRBJ1-2. TRBV21-1 is a recognized pseudogene. There are 18 residues in the CDR3. The CDR3 DNA is TGTGCCAGCAGCAAATGGGGGCGCGGGGGGGGTGGCCACTATGGCTACACCTTC. It is translated as CASSKWGRGGGGHYGYTF.

The chain recombines TRBV7-2 with TRBJ2-5; maybe TRBD1 (6 bases). V lost 5 bases and J lost 2, with 12 bases in between. The CDR3 contains 14 residues. The V gene's germline CDR1 is SGHTA and CDR2 FQGNSA. The CDR3 loop reads CASSPRQEQETQYF. The CDR3 DNA reads TGTGCCAGCAGCCCCCGACAGGAACAAGAGACCCAGTACTTC.

The chain recombines TRBV19 with TRBJ1-5, with TRBD1 matching over 8 bases. V gave up 5 bases and J gave up 3 bases; unmatched junction bases: 6. The germline V gene encodes CDR1 LNHDA and CDR2 SQIVND (reference sequence). This CDR3 is built from 15 residues. The CDR3 DNA is TGTGCCAGTAGTCCGTGGACAGGGAACAATCAGCCCCAGCATTTT. Residues: CASSPWTGNNQPQHF.

The V gene is TRBV5-5, the J gene TRBJ1-2, with 9 nucleotides matching TRBD1. Looked up from germline, CDR1 is SGHKS and CDR2 is YYEKEE (reference sequence). The CDR3 totals 15 residues. Losses at the gene ends were 2 bases for V and 5 bases for J; bases not matched to a gene: 7. Here the CDR3 DNA reads TGTGCCAGCAGCTTAACTGGACAGGGGTCTTATGGCTACACCTTC. The encoded protein is CASSLTGQGSYGYTF.

This clone was seen once. The rearrangement joins TRBV6-1 to TRBJ1-4; D is undetermined. CDR3 size: 12 residues. Germline assignment: CDR1 MNHNS and CDR2 SASEGT. V lost 2 bases, J lost 8 bases, and 6 bases lay in between. The CDR3 spells CASSEKREKLFF. Written as DNA, the CDR3 is TGTGCCAGCAGTGAAAAGAGGGAAAAACTGTTTTTT.

A single count supports this clone. The chain uses TRBV28 and TRBJ2-7; 8 nucleotides agree with TRBD2. Germline CDR1 and CDR2: MDHEN and SYDVKM. The J segment lost 2 bases and the V segment lost 10 bases, leaving 7 bases of the junction unmatched. The CDR3 has 13 residues. The CDR3 coding sequence is TGTGCCACCGATAGCGGGATCGCCTACGAGCAGTACTTC. Translation gives CATDSGIAYEQYF.

This chain uses TRBV27 with TRBJ2-5, with a weak D call TRBD2 (6 bases). V dropped 3 bases and J dropped 0 bases, with 17 bases sitting between them. The CDR3 has 17 amino acids. The germline gives CDR1 MNHEY, CDR2 SMNVEV (reference sequence). The CDR3 region is CASSFGGLGVNQETQYF. The CDR3 bases are TGTGCCAGCAGTTTCGGGGGATTGGGGGTCAACCAAGAGACCCAGTACTTC.

In its sample, this clone was seen a few times. Mismatch with germline at one junction end may stem from a read error. The chain has TRBV2 and TRBJ2-7; 12 nucleotides match TRBD1. Germline loops: CDR1 SNHLY, CDR2 FYNNEI. This CDR3 spans 17 amino acids. CDR3 nucleotides: TGTGCCAGCAGCGAAGGTAGGGACAGGGGGCCTTTCGGCGAGCAGTACTTC. It is translated as CASSEGRDRGPFGEQYF.

The chain has TRBV5-8 and TRBJ2-6; 9 nucleotides line up with TRBD1. The CDR3 is made up of 18 amino acids. V lost 3 bases to trimming and J lost 0 bases; unmatched junction nucleotides: 7. Germline V gives CDR1 SGHTS, CDR2 YDEGEE. The CDR3 is CASSSGTGFYSGANVLTF. The CDR3 DNA sequence: TGTGCCAGCAGCTCCGGGACAGGGTTTTACTCTGGGGCCAACGTCCTGACTTTC.

The rearrangement joins TRBV6-1 to TRBJ2-2; 7 nucleotides match TRBD1. The germline gives CDR1 MNHNS, CDR2 SASEGT. The CDR3 covers 15 residues. V shed 6 bases and J 4 bases; nucleotides not matched to a gene: 8. The CDR3 DNA is TGTGCCAGCAGGGGATCCGGGACAGCCACCGGGGAGCTGTTTTTT. Translation: CASRGSGTATGELFF.